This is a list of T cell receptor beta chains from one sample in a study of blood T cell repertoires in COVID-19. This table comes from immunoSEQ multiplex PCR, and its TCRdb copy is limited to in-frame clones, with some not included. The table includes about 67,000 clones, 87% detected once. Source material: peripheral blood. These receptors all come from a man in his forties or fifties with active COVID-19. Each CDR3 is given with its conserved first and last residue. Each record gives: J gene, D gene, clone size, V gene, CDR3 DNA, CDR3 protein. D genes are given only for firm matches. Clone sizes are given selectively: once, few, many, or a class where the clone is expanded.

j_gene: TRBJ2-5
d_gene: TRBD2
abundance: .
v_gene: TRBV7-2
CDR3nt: TGTGCCAGCAGAATTAAGGCGGGAGGGCCCGGAGAGACCCAGTACTTC
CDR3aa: CASRIKAGGPGETQYF

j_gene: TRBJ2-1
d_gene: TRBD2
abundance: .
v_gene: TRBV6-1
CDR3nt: TGTGCCAGCAGTGGCCAGTCGACTAGCGGGAGCAATGAGCAGTTCTTC
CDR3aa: CASSGQSTSGSNEQFF

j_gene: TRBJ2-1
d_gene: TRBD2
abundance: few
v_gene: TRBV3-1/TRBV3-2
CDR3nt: TGTGCCAGCAGCCAAGCCCAGCGGGGGCAGTTCTTC
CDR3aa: CASSQAQRGQFF

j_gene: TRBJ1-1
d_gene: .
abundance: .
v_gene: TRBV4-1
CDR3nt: TGCGCCAGCAGCCAGGCCTTCAACACTGAAGCTTTCTTT
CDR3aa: CASSQAFNTEAFF

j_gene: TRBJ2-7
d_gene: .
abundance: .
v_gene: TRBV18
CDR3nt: TGTGCCAGCTCACCACCGATGGGGACAAACTACGAGCAGTACTTC
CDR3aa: CASSPPMGTNYEQYF

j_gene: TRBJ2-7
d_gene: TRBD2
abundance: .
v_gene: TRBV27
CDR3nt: TGTGCCAGCAGTAAGGGACTAGCGGGTACCTACGAGCAGTACTTC
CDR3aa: CASSKGLAGTYEQYF

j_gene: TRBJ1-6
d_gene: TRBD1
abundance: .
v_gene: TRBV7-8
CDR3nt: TGTGCCAGCAGCCCGGGGACAGGGTTTTTCGATTCACCCCTCCACTTT
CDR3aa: CASSPGTGFFDSPLHF

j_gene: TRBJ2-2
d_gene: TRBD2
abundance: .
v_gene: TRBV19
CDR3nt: TGTGCCAGTTCGAACCTGGGACTAGCGAACACCGGGGAGCTGTTTTTT
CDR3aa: CASSNLGLANTGELFF

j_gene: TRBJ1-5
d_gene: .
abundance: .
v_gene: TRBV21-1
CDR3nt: TGTGCCAGCAGCAACAGACAGACCAATCAGCCCCAGCATTTT
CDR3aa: CASSNRQTNQPQHF

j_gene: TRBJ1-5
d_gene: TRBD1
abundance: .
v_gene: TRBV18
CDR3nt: TGTGCCAGCTCACCGGCGACAGGGGTCCAGCCCCAGCATTTT
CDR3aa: CASSPATGVQPQHF

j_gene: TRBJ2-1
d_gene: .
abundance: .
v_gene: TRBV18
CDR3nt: TGTGCCAGCTCACCAGGGGCAGGGTTATCCTACAATGAGCAGTTCTTC
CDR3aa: CASSPGAGLSYNEQFF

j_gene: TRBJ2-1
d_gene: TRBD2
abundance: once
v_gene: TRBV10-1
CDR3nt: TGCGCCAGCAGTGTAAACGCGGGAGGGCCTCCGTTCTTC
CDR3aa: CASSVNAGGPPFF

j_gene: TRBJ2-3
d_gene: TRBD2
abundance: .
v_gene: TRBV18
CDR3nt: TGTGCCAGCTCACCGAGGACTAGCGGGTTTAGCACAGATACGCAGTATTTT
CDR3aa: CASSPRTSGFSTDTQYF

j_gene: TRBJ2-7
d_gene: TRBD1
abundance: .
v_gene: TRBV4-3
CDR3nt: TGCGCCAGCAGCCCGGGGACAGGGGAACACGAGCAGTACTTC
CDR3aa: CASSPGTGEHEQYF

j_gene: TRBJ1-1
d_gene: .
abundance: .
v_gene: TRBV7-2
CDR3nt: TGTGCCAGCAGCTTAGTATCTGGCAAGAACACTGAAGCTTTCTTT
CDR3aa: CASSLVSGKNTEAFF

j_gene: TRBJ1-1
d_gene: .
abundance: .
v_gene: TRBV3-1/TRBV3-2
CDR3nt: TGTGCCAGCAGCCAAGAGGTGCGGAACACTGAAGCTTTCTTT
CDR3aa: CASSQEVRNTEAFF

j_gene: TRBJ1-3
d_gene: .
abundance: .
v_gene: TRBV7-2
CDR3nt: TGTGCCAGCAGCCTGACAGACTCTGGAAACACCATATATTTT
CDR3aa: CASSLTDSGNTIYF

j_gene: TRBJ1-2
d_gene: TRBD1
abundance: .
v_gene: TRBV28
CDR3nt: TGTGCCAGCACCCCGGACAGGGCTAGTGTTGGCTACACCTTC
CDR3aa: CASTPDRASVGYTF

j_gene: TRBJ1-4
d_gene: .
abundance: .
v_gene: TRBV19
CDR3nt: TGTGCCAGTAGTATGGGCGGGGGCGCACAGAATGAAAAACTGTTTTTT
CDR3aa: CASSMGGGAQNEKLFF

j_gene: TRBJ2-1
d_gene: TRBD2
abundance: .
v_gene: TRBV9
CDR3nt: TGTGCCAGCAGCGTAGGGGATAGCGGGGGCAATGAGCAGTTCTTC
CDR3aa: CASSVGDSGGNEQFF

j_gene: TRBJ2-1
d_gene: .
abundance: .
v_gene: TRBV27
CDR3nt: TGTGCCAGCAGTTCCGATAGCGGTAACTACAATGAGCAGTTCTTC
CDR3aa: CASSSDSGNYNEQFF

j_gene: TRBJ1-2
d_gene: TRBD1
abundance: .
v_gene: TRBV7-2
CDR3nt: TGTGCCAGCAGCAAGACAGGGTATTTTGGCTACACCTTC
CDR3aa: CASSKTGYFGYTF

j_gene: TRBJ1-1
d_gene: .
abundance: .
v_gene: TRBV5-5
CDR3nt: TGTGCCAGCAGCCCGGGGGGGAACTATGGGGCTTTCTTT
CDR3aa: CASSPGGNYGAFF

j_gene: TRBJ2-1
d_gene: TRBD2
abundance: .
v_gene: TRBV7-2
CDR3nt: TGTGCCAGCAGCTTACCGGGACTAGGGGGTAGCAATGAGCAGTTCTTC
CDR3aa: CASSLPGLGGSNEQFF

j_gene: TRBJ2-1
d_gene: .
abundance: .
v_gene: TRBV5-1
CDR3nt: TGCGCCAGCAGCTTGGGTCTAGTATCGGAACTGAAATTCTTC
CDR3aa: CASSLGLVSELKFF

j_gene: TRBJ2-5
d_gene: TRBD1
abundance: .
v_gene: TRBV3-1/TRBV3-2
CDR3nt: TGTGCCAGCAGCCAACCGGGACAGGGCTTTGAGACCCAGTACTTC
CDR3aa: CASSQPGQGFETQYF

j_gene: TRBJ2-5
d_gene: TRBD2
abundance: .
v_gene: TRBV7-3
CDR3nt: TGTGCCAGCAGCTCGACGGGACTAGCGGGAGAGACCCAGTACTTC
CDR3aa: CASSSTGLAGETQYF

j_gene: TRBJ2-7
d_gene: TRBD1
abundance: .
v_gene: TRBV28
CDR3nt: TGTGCCAGCAGTTTCGGACAGGGGTTGTACGAGCAGTACTTC
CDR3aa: CASSFGQGLYEQYF

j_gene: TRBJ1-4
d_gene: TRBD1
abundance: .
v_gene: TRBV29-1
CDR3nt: TGCAGCGTTACCGGGACAGGGAGGGAAAAACTGTTTTTT
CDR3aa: CSVTGTGREKLFF

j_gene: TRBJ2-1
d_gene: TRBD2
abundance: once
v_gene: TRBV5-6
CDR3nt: TGTGCCAGCAGCCCATCCCCACTAGCGAAGTACAATGAGCAGTTCTTC
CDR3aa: CASSPSPLAKYNEQFF

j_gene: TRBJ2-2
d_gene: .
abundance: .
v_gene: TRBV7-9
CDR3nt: TGTGCCAGCAGCCCCCTCTCCGGGACTCGAGCCGGGGAGCTGTTTTTT
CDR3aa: CASSPLSGTRAGELFF

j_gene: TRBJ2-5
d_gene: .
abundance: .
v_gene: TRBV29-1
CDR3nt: TGCAGCGTTGACACAGTCCAGACCCAGTACTTC
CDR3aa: CSVDTVQTQYF

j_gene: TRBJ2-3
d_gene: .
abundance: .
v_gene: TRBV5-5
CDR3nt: TGTGCCAGCAGCTTGGTCGGGGGTTCAGATACGCAGTATTTT
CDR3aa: CASSLVGGSDTQYF

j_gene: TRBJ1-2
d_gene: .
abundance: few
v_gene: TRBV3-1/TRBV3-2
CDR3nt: TGTGCCAGCAGCCAAGATCCCAGGGTGGACGGCTACACCTTC
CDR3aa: CASSQDPRVDGYTF

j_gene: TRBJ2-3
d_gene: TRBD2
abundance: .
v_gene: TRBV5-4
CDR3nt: TGTGCCAGCAGCTTCCAGAACCTAGCGGGAGGGTGGGATAGCACAGATACGCAGTATTTT
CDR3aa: CASSFQNLAGGWDSTDTQYF

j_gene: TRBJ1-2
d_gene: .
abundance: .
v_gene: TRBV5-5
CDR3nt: TGTGCCAGCAGCGGGGACATGACTTATGGCTACACCTTC
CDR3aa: CASSGDMTYGYTF

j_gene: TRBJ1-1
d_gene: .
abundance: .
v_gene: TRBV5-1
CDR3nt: TGCGCCAGCAGCTTGGATGCAGCAGGGGCGGACACTGAAGCTTTCTTT
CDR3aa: CASSLDAAGADTEAFF

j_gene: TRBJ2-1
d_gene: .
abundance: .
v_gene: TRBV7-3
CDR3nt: TGTGCCAGCAGCCCCGGGCAGGGGGAGCAGTTCTTC
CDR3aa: CASSPGQGEQFF

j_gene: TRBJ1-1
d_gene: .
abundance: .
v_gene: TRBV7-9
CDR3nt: TGTGCCAGCAGCTTACGGGTGCTGGCCACTGAAGCTTTCTTT
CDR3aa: CASSLRVLATEAFF

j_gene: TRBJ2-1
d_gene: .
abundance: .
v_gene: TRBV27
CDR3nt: TGTGCCAGCAGTTTAGGGCTCTACAATGAGCAGTTCTTC
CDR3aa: CASSLGLYNEQFF

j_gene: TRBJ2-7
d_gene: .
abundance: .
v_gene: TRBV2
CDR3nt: TGTGCCAGCAATCTGGGGGGTGAGCAGTACTTC
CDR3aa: CASNLGGEQYF

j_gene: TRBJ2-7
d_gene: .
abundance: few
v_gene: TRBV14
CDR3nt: TGTGCCAGCAGCCAAGATCTAGCGCGGATCTACGAGCAGTACTTC
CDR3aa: CASSQDLARIYEQYF

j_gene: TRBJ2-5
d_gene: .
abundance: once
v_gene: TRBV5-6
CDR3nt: TGTGCCAGCAGCTTCTTTCAGCGGCAAGAGACCCAGTACTTC
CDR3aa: CASSFFQRQETQYF

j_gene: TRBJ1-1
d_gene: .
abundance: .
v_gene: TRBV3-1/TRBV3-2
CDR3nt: TGTGCCAGCAGCTCGTCCGTAATGAACACTGAAGCTTTCTTT
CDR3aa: CASSSSVMNTEAFF

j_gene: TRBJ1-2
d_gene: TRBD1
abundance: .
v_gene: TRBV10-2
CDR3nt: TGCGCCAGCAGTGAGTCGACAGGGTATGGCTACACCTTC
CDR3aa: CASSESTGYGYTF